This T cell receptor (beta chain) was documented in a study of blood T cell repertoires in COVID-19. The germline V gene has CDR1 SEHNR and CDR2 FQNEAQ (reference sequence). The CDR3 runs 15 residues. The V gene end was trimmed by 3 bases and the J gene end by 6 bases; junction bases not matched to a gene: 4. Method: immunoSEQ multiplex PCR; TCRdb's copy keeps in-frame clones and lacks some. The sample carries 250,000 or so clones, about 90% recorded once. This chain uses TRBV7-9 with TRBJ2-2, with 10 positions matching TRBD1. Sequenced sample: peripheral blood. The receptor's source is a man aged 55 to 70 with acute or convalescent COVID-19. The CDR3 DNA reads as TGTGCCAGCAGCTTTAGGGACAGGGGATCCGGGGAGCTGTTTTTT. Amino acids: CASSFRDRGSGELFF.